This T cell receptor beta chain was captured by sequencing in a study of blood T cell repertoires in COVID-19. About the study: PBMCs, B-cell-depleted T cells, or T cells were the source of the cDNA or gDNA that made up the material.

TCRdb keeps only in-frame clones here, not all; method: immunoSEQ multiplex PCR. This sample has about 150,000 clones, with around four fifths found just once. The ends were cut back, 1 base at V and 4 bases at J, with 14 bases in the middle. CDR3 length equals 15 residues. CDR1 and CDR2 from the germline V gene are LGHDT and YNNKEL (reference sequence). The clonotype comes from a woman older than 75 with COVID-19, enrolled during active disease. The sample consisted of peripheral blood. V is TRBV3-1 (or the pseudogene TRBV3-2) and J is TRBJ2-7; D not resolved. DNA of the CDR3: TGTGCCAGCAGCCAAGGTCATCAGACAATTTACGAGCAGTACTTC. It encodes CASSQGHQTIYEQYF.